This record covers a single T cell receptor (beta chain). The CDR3 has 16 amino acids. J was trimmed by 9 bases and V by 0 bases; bases with no gene match: 6. The germline CDR1 and CDR2 sequences are MNHNS and SASEGT. This sample stems from a study of blood T cell repertoires in COVID-19. Participants reported their clinical history, and cohort assignment relied on those reports. Cohort 3 donors counted as recovered after two negative PCRs, clearance, or resolved symptoms. Here immunoSEQ multiplex PCR was the method, and the copy in TCRdb shows in-frame clones only, minus some. The sample holds around 300,000 clones, 88% seen once.

The rearrangement links TRBV6-1 to TRBJ1-6; TRBD1 aligns across 9 bases. The receptor comes from a woman aged 45-65 years who had recovered from COVID-19. The sample comprised PBMCs or T cells enriched from blood (not recorded which). The CDR3 DNA follows: TGTGCCAGCAGTGAAGCTTCGGGACAGGGACGTTCACCCCTCCACTTT. Translating it yields CASSEASGQGRSPLHF.